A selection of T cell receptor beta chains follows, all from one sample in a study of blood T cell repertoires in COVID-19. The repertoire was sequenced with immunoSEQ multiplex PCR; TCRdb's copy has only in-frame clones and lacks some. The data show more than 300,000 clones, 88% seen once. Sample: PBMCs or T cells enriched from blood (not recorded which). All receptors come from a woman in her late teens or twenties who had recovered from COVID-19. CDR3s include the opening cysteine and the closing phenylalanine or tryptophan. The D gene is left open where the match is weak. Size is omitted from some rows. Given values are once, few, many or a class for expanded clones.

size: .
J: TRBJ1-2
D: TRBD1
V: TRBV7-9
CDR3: CASSAGTGDSNYGYTF
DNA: TGTGCCAGCAGCGCCGGGACAGGGGATAGTAACTATGGCTACACCTTC

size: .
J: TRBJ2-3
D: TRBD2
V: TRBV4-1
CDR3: CASSQVRGTSGILGDTQYF
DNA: TGCGCCAGCAGCCAAGTCCGGGGGACTAGCGGGATTTTGGGGGATACGCAGTATTTT

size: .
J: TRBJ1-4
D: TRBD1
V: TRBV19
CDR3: CASSGTGAVTNEKLFF
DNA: TGTGCCAGTAGCGGGACAGGGGCGGTAACTAATGAAAAACTGTTTTTT

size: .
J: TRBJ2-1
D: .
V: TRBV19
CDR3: CASSIGGNEQFF
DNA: TGTGCCAGTAGTATTGGAGGGAACGAGCAGTTCTTC

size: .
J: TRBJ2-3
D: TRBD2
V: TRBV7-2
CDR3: CASSLDSGGNKYF
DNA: TGTGCCAGCAGCTTAGACAGCGGGGGTAACAAGTATTTT

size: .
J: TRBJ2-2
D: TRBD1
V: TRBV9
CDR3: CASSPLPGQGATGELFF
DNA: TGTGCCAGCAGCCCCCTCCCGGGACAGGGGGCCACCGGGGAGCTGTTTTTT

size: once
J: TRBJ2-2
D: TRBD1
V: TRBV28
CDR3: CASSPRTGYTGELFF
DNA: TGTGCCAGCAGTCCCAGGACAGGTTACACCGGGGAGCTGTTTTTT

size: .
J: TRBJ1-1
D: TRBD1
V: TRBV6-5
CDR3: CASRRGTGEYVAFF
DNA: TGTGCCAGCAGACGCGGGACAGGGGAATACGTAGCTTTCTTT

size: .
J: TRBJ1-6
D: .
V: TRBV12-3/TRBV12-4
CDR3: CASSPGLSLHF
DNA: TGTGCCAGCAGTCCCGGACTATCCCTCCACTTT

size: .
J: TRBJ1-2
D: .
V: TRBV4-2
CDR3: CASSQGVGAYGYTF
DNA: TGTGCCAGCAGCCAAGGGGTTGGGGCCTATGGCTACACCTTC

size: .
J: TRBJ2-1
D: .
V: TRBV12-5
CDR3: CASGRDYNEQFF
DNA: TGTGCTAGTGGGAGGGACTACAATGAGCAGTTCTTC

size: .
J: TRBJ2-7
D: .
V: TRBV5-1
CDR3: CASSLSSGGSYEQYF
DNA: TGCGCCAGCAGCTTGAGTTCCGGGGGCTCCTACGAGCAGTACTTC

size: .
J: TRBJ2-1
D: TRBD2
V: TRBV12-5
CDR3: CASGFTFDPLAGGGNEQFF
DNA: TGTGCTAGTGGTTTCACCTTCGATCCATTAGCGGGGGGTGGCAATGAGCAGTTCTTC

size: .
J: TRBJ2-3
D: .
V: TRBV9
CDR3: CASSGADTQYF
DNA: TGTGCCAGCAGCGGAGCAGATACGCAGTATTTT

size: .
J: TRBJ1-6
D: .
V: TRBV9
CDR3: CASSQNNSPLHF
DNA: TGTGCCAGCAGCCAGAATAATTCACCCCTCCACTTT

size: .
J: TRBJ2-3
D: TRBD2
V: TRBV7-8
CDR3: CASSMRTRVTDTQYF
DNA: TGTGCCAGCAGCATGAGGACTAGGGTGACAGATACGCAGTATTTT

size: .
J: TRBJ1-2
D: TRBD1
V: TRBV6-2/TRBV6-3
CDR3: CASSYSILRDRVEDGYTF
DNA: TGTGCCAGCAGTTACTCTATACTCCGGGACAGGGTTGAAGATGGCTACACCTTC

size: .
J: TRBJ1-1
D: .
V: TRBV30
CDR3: CAWSRSHQEAFF
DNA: TGTGCCTGGAGTCGGAGTCACCAAGAAGCTTTCTTT

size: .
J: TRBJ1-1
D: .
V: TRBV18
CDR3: CASSLSGGGNTEAFF
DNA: TGTGCCAGCTCACTAAGCGGGGGTGGAAACACTGAAGCTTTCTTT

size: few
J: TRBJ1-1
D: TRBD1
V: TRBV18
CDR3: CASSPQGVNTEAFF
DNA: TGTGCCAGCTCACCCCAGGGGGTGAACACTGAAGCTTTCTTT

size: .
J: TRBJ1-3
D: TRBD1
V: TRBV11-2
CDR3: CASSSTGNGNTIYF
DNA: TGTGCCAGCAGCTCGACAGGGAATGGAAACACCATATATTTT

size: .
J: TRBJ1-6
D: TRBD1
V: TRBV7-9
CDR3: CASSSTDRGSYNSPLHF
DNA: TGTGCCAGCAGCTCGACGGACAGGGGGTCCTATAATTCACCCCTCCACTTT

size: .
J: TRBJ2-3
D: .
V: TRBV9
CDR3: CASKGQSGTQYF
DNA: TGTGCCAGCAAAGGGCAGAGCGGCACGCAGTATTTT

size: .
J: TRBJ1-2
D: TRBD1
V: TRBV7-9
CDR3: CASSLATGGGYTF
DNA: TGTGCCAGCAGCTTAGCGACAGGGGGAGGCTACACCTTC

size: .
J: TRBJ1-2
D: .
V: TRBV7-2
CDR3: CASSSGQREFYGYTF
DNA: TGTGCCAGCAGCTCCGGACAGCGAGAGTTTTATGGCTACACCTTC

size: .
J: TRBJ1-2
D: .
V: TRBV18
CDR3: CASSPVVAGAGGYTF
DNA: TGTGCCAGCTCACCAGTCGTTGCGGGGGCGGGCGGCTACACCTTC

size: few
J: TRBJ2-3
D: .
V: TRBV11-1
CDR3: CASRRRGTDTQYF
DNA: TGTGCCAGCAGACGGCGGGGCACAGATACGCAGTATTTT

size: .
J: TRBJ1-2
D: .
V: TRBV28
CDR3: CASSFGVTGYTF
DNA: TGTGCCAGCAGTTTCGGTGTTACCGGCTACACCTTC

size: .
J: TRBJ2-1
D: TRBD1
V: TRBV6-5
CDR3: CASNFGQGHNEQFF
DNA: TGTGCCAGCAACTTTGGACAGGGACACAATGAGCAGTTCTTC

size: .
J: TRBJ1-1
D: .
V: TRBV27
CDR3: CASREEGTFKEAFF
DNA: TGTGCCAGCAGGGAGGAAGGGACATTCAAGGAGGCTTTCTTT

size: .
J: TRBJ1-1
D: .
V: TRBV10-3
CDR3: CAISNILNTEAFF
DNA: TGTGCCATCTCAAACATCTTGAACACTGAAGCTTTCTTT

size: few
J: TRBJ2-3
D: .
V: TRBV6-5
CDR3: CASSPSDGVPDTQYF
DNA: TGTGCCAGCAGTCCTTCCGACGGGGTACCAGATACGCAGTATTTT

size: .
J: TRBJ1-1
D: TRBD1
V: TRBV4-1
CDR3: CASSPGTGRRAFF
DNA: TGCGCCAGCAGCCCGGGGACAGGTCGGAGGGCTTTCTTT

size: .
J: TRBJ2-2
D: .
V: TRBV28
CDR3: CASSSLAKNTGELFF
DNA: TGTGCCAGCAGTTCGCTAGCGAAGAACACCGGGGAGCTGTTTTTT

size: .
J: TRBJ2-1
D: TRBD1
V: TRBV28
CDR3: CASSHEGQHNEQFF
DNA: TGTGCCAGCAGCCATGAGGGACAGCACAATGAGCAGTTCTTC

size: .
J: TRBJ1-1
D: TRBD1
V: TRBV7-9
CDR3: CASGGEGASEAFF
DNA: TGTGCCAGCGGAGGAGAGGGGGCGTCTGAAGCTTTCTTT

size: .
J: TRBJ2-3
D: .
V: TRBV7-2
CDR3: CASSLIGGGTDTQYF
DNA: TGTGCCAGCAGCTTAATTGGCGGGGGCACAGATACGCAGTATTTT

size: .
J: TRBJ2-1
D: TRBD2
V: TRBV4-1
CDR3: CASSLLAAPYNEQFF
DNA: TGCGCCAGCAGCCTCCTAGCGGCCCCTTACAATGAGCAGTTCTTC

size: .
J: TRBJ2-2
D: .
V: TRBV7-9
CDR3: CASSPRSGPSANTGELFF
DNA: TGTGCCAGCAGCCCCCGCAGCGGCCCCTCGGCGAACACCGGGGAGCTGTTTTTT

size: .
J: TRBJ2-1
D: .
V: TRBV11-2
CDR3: CASSLVFHTSYNEQFF
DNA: TGTGCCAGCAGCTTAGTTTTTCACACCTCCTACAATGAGCAGTTCTTC

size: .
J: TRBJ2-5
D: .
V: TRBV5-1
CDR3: CASSLSGQRQETQYF
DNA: TGCGCCAGCAGCTTGTCTGGACAGAGACAAGAGACCCAGTACTTC

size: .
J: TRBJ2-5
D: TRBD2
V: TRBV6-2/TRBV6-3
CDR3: CASSPGRTSGGETQYF
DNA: TGTGCCAGCAGCCCAGGTCGGACTAGCGGGGGAGAGACCCAGTACTTC

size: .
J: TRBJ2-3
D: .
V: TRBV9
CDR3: CASSVGQGIDTQYF
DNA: TGTGCCAGCAGCGTAGGGCAGGGGATAGATACGCAGTATTTT

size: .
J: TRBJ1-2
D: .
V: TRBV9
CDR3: CASSPTSHAAGYTF
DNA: TGTGCCAGCAGCCCCACAAGCCATGCGGCCGGCTACACCTTC

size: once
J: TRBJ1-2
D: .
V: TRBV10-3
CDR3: CAIGGDYGYTF
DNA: TGTGCCATTGGAGGGGACTATGGCTACACCTTC

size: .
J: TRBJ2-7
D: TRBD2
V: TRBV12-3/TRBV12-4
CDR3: CASSAGVEQYF
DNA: TGTGCCAGCAGTGCGGGGGTAGAGCAGTACTTC

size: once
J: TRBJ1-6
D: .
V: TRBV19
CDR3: CASSPPRQYNSPLHF
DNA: TGTGCCAGTAGTCCCCCGCGACAGTATAATTCACCCCTCCACTTT